A selection of T cell receptor beta chains follows, all from one sample in a study of T-cell memory formation after mild COVID-19. Using its own MiXCR run on the 5' RACE reads, TCRdb lists one record per CDR3 protein. The data contain around 130,000 distinct CDR3 sequences, 11% to 15% of them singletons. Sequencing was done on a sample of PBMCs or a T cell subset sorted from them (not recorded which). The receptors were sampled from an adult woman who had mild COVID-19 (a few samples of this study predate the infection). Cell type and time point are not known. CDR3s include the opening cysteine and the closing phenylalanine or tryptophan. The D gene is left open where the match is weak. A row's size may be missing; if present it is once, few, many or a size class.

TRBV7-2	TRBJ2-2	19	TRBD2	few	CASSWGAQPGLDRFGELFF
TRBV9	TRBJ2-1	14	.	few	CASSVEDSKDEQFF
TRBV24-1	TRBJ1-1	20	.	.	CATSGTGTPLSKARNTEAFF
TRBV20-1	TRBJ2-5	17	.	many	CSAREFPLGLAGETQYF
TRBV12-3/TRBV12-4	TRBJ2-5	13	.	many	CASSFQGQETQYF
TRBV4-1	TRBJ1-1	16	TRBD1	few	CASSFRQGPMNTEAFF
TRBV4-1	TRBJ1-1	12	.	few	CASSQEGSGAFF
TRBV6-2/TRBV6-3	TRBJ2-1	12	.	.	CASSTPRGEQFF
TRBV9	TRBJ2-1	16	TRBD2	few	CASSPPSGRAVGEQFF
TRBV21-1	TRBJ2-7	15	.	few	CASSKGSNRGFEQYF
TRBV7-9	TRBJ1-1	13	.	few	CASSTRTARGAFF
TRBV20-1	TRBJ2-3	18	TRBD2	.	CSASPQGLAGDLTDTQYF
TRBV5-1	TRBJ1-1	14	TRBD1	few	CASRLRTGPTEAFF
TRBV4-1	TRBJ2-1	12	.	few	CASSQVVNEQFF
TRBV12-5	TRBJ2-1	14	.	.	CASGSATEYNEQFF
TRBV12-3/TRBV12-4	TRBJ2-1	12	.	few	CATLNSGTEQFF
TRBV6-2/TRBV6-3	TRBJ2-1	17	TRBD2	.	CASRPGTSGGIYNEQFF
TRBV5-1	TRBJ1-1	17	TRBD1	medium-sized	CASSLEPQGARGTEAFF
TRBV7-9	TRBJ2-5	15	TRBD2	.	CASSLLTSGGETQYF
TRBV4-2	TRBJ1-1	13	.	.	CASSQEGITEAFF
TRBV9	TRBJ2-3	15	.	.	CASSSMMGAADTQYF
TRBV12-3/TRBV12-4	TRBJ1-4	16	TRBD1	.	CASSLVSDRGNEKLFF
TRBV29-1	TRBJ2-7	12	.	many	CSVMTGTYEQYF
TRBV19	TRBJ1-2	12	.	few	CASTPDSYGYTF
TRBV20-1	TRBJ2-1	15	.	.	CSARTTSRVFNEQFF
TRBV4-1	TRBJ1-2	15	.	few	CASSQEWGAGYGYTF
TRBV5-1	TRBJ1-2	15	.	.	CASSSNSRDGYGYTF
TRBV12-3/TRBV12-4	TRBJ2-3	20	TRBD2	.	CASSLRAGVAGGPFTDTQYF
TRBV7-6	TRBJ2-3	17	TRBD2	few	CASSPGLAGVVTDTQYF
TRBV4-1	TRBJ2-7	14	.	many	CASSQVQGAHEQYF
TRBV20-1	TRBJ2-1	15	TRBD2	.	CSAANRLAGDSEQFF
TRBV30	TRBJ2-7	13	.	few	CAWSTGFYYEQYF
TRBV20-1	TRBJ2-1	19	TRBD2	few	CSARGARLAGVSRDNEQFF
TRBV9	TRBJ2-7	14	TRBD1	few	CASTPGQGYDEQYF
TRBV12-3/TRBV12-4	TRBJ2-2	17	.	.	CASSSSLVKGPTGELFF